This TCR beta chain was profiled in a study of cytomegalovirus exposure and HLA in healthy donors. On the study more broadly: Falling in the Caucasian-associated ancestry cluster were about four fifths of some 400 genotyped donors.

This clone was detected only once. The CDR3 has 15 residues. The J segment lost 0 bases and the V segment lost 0 bases, leaving 1 base of the junction unmatched. Germline CDR1 is MGHRA and CDR2 is YSYEKL. Primers included in the PCR were 60 Vbeta and 13 Jbeta primers. Clones were sequenced by immunoSEQ multiplex PCR, and TCRdb holds only the in-frame ones, with some missing. Of about 150,000 clones detected, nearly 80% appear once; the ten largest clones hold over 10%. The sequencing input was PBMCs. The receptor was isolated from a man aged 25 to 40 in good health and CMV-seropositive. This rearrangement joins TRBV4-1 to TRBJ2-5, with 7 nucleotides matching TRBD1. CDR3 bases: TGCGCCAGCAGCCAAGATGGACAGGACCAAGAGACCCAGTACTTC. This translates into CASSQDGQDQETQYF.